This TCR beta chain was profiled in a study of T cell responses to AZD1222 COVID-19 vaccine. In the study overall: Pooled together were second doses at about 4 or about 12 weeks.

This clone was found a few times. Its antigen is not identified. TCRdb's table, derived via immunoSEQ multiplex PCR, lists solely in-frame clones and lacks some. The repertoire holds about 130,000 clones, 92% seen once, with more than 3.5% in the top ten. The length of the CDR3 is 18 residues. Study-wide results and caveats: Close to half of all spike-specific TCRs reportedly target regions of the variants that are unmutated.

Here the sequenced sample was peripheral blood, taken on day 0 of AZD1222 vaccination. The TCR sequence derives from an adult in good health. The chain links TRBV21-1 to TRBJ2-7; the table's TRBD1 call for D was not verified on the DNA. TRBV21-1 is a pseudogene. CDR3 coding DNA: TGTGCCAGCAGCAAAGTGGCCACGACAGGTTTACTTACCTACGAGCAGTACTTC. Protein: CASSKVATTGLLTYEQYF.